A selection of T cell receptor beta chains follows, all from one sample in a study of molecular identifiers for immune sequencing clone quantification. From the PCR reads, TCRdb called clonotypes with MiXCR, one entry per CDR3 protein. This table holds about half a million distinct CDR3 sequences, roughly a fifth found once. Source material: naive CD8+ T cells from blood, with Jurkat cell RNA spiked in. These receptors all stem from a human donor in good health. Some libraries in this study had Jurkat cell RNA spiked in. The conserved cysteine and the conserved F or W are not part of the CDR3 here.

>TRBV3-1|TRBJ1-5
ASSFGQGHGQPQH
>TRBV11-2|TRBJ1-2
ASSLGQPPNRWYGYT
>TRBV20-1|TRBJ2-2
SARDWKSTGELF
>TRBV12-3/TRBV12-4|TRBJ2-7
ASSRGTIYEQY
>TRBV28|TRBJ2-7
ASSFIGRSYEQY
>TRBV7-9|TRBJ2-3
ASRAGGADTQY
>TRBV4-3|TRBJ2-1
ASSQARPAANEQF
>TRBV20-1|TRBJ2-5
SARDQRAGDVRETQY
>TRBV7-6|TRBJ1-5
ASNLEVSDSNQPQH
>TRBV15|TRBJ1-4
ATSVDWTAPATNEKLF
>TRBV7-6|TRBJ2-1
ASSLDRSYRDNEQF
>TRBV7-9|TRBJ1-1
ASSSPLPNTEAF
>TRBV27|TRBJ2-7
ASSPGGPGEQY
>TRBV30|TRBJ2-1
AYQTISSYNEQF
>TRBV5-1|TRBJ2-7
ASSLEGRASYEQY
>TRBV13|TRBJ2-7
ASSPFSGSCEQY
>TRBV4-1|TRBJ2-1
ASSFTSGGEGEQF
>TRBV4-2|NA
ASSQDRQDSNQPQY
>TRBV27|TRBJ2-3
ASSLSFPLTGLPSTDTQY
>TRBV20-1|TRBJ2-7
SASPVRYEQY
>TRBV6-9|TRBJ1-2
ASTSRGIYGYT
>TRBV6-2/TRBV6-3|TRBJ2-1
ASSYTSGGDYYNEQF
>TRBV7-9|TRBJ1-3
ASSETGLSGNTIY
>TRBV6-1|TRBJ1-5
ASSEAAYSNQPQH
>TRBV6-2/TRBV6-3|TRBJ2-5
ASTYTRDGELSQY
>TRBV24-1|TRBJ1-1
ATSGGSTEAF
>TRBV12-3/TRBV12-4|TRBJ1-2
ASSPDRVGNYGYT
>TRBV6-5|TRBJ1-2
ASSYGGALSYGYT
>TRBV4-3|TRBJ2-2
ASSQVDRGGTGELF
>TRBV10-3|TRBJ2-7
AISEPDRASSYEQY
>TRBV30|TRBJ1-3
AWSVVRSGNTIY
>TRBV4-2|TRBJ2-6
ASSPGASGANVLT
>TRBV6-2/TRBV6-3|TRBJ2-3
ASRTRKDTQY